This record looks at one T cell receptor (beta chain) sequence and its context. This sample was taken from a study of human T cells and chemical hapten exposure. V lost 5 bases, J lost 10 bases, and 9 bases lay in between. The germline V gene has CDR1 LGHDT and CDR2 YNNKEL (reference sequence). The CDR3 has 12 residues. Documented time point: patch test 1, 2 weeks after DPC sensitization. Treatment denoted: therapeutic diphenylcyclopropenone sensitization with weekly scalp DPC. From the RACE reads, TCRdb called clonotypes with MiXCR, one entry per CDR3 protein. Of about 360,000 distinct CDR3 sequences in the sample, approximately 4.4% are singletons; the top ten hold 2% to 2.5%.

The chain combines TRBV3-1 with TRBJ1-6; the D is unclear. Sequenced material: whole blood, taken in connection with sensitization to the hapten diphenylcyclopropenone (DPC). The receptor comes from a woman aged 45-65 years with alopecia areata. Some clones in this sample may be carry-over from other donors' samples. The CDR3 region has the DNA TGTGCCAGCAGCTCCTCCATCTCACCCCTCCACTTT. Translating gives CASSSSISPLHF.